This TCR beta chain derives from a study of response to subunit inactivated influenza vaccine. Each CDR3 protein is one row after TCRdb ran MiXCR on the RT-PCR reads. Of hundreds of thousands of distinct CDR3 sequences in the sample, over 9% were seen once. The J segment lost 0 bases and the V segment lost 10 bases, leaving 15 bases of the junction unmatched. Germline lookup yields CDR1 SNHLY and CDR2 FYNNEI. This CDR3 is built from 17 residues. The sample was also reused in another study, on T cells expressing NK-cell markers. That source reports: Beta-chain TCR cDNA was generated via 5'RACE template switching with UMIs. Beta-chain profiling covered CD3+CD56+NKG2C+, CD3+CD56+NKG2C- and CD3+CD56-NKG2C+ sorted subsets. Within several experiments, an anti-gamma-delta TCR antibody kept the sorting limited to alpha-beta TCR T cells. The dominant NKG2C+ clonotypes represented roughly 1.0-7.5% of CD8+ T cells in about six donors. Whether expanded NKG2C+ T cell clones were HCMV-specific remained unclear.

The chain carries TRBV2 and TRBJ2-7; TRBD2 aligns across 10 bases. The TCR comes from a man aged 45 to 65 who received an inactivated influenza vaccine. The specimen was PBMCs from blood, collected on the day of vaccination. DNA of the CDR3: TGTGCCACGAGTGGGCGGGCTAGCGGGGGAACCTCCTACGAGCAGTACTTC. Protein sequence: CATSGRASGGTSYEQYF.